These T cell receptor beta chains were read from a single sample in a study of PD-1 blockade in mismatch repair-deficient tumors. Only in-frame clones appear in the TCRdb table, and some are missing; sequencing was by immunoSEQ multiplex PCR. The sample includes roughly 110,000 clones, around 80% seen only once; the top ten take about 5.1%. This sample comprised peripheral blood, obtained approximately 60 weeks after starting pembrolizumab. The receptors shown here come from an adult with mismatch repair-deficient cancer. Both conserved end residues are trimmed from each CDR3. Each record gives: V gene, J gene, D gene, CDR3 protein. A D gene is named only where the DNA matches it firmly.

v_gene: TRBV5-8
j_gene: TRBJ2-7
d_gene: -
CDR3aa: ASSSPGHEQY

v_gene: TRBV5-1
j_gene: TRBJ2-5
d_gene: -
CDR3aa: ASSQLSSQETQY

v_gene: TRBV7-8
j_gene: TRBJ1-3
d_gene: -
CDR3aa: ASSLFWGRTGNTIY

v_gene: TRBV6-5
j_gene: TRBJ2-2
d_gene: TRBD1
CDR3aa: ASRDDRGSTGELF

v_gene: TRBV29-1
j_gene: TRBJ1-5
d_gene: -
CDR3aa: SVSQDSNQPQH

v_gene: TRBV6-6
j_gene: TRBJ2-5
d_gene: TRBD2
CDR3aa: ASSTTSGRSSETQY

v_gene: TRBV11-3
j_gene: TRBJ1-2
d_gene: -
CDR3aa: ASSSQGGAYGYT

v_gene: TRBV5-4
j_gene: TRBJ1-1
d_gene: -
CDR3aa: ASIMKENTEAF

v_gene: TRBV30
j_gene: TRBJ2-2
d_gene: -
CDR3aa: AWRGVSPTGELF

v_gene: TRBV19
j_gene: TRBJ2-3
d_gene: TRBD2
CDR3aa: ASKVAGGGSTDTQY

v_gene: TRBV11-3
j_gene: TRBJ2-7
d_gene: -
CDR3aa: ASEGTPTYEQY

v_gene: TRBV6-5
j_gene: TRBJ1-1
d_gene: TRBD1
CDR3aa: ASRPQGKNTEAF

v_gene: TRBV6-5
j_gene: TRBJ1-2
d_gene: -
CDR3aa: ASSSLQGANYGYT

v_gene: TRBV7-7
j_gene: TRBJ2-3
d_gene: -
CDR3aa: ASSPGLLTDTQY

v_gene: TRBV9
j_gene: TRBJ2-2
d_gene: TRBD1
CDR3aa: ASSVGGQATGELF

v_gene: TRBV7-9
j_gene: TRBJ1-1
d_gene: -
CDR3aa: ATLGGNTEAF

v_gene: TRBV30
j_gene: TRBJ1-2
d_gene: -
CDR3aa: AWSSGGYGYT

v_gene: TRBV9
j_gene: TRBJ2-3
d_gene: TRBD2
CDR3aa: ASSVTSGSVIDTQY

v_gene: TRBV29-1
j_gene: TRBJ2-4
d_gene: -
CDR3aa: SVVRSNIQY

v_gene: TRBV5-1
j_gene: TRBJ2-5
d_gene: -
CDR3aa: ASARGAPTETQY

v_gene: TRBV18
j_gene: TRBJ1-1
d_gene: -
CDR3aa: ASSPREGQRGTEAF

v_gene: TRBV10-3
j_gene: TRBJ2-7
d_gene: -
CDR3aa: AISPGSRTYEQY

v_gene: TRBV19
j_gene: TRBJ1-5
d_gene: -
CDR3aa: ASREGQFNQPQH

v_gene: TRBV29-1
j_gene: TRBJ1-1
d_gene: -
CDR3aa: SVTGVVDGGKSEAF

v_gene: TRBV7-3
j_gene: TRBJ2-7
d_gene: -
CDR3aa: ASSLTSGYEQY

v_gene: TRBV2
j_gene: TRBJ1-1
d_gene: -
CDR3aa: ASSVLGGEAF

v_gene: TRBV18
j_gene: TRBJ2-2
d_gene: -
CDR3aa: ASSPQRGRTGELF

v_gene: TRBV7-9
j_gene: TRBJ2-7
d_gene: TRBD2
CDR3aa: ASTPAGGPYEQY

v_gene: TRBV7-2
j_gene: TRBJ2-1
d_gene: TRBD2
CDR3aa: ASSRLAGGYNEQF

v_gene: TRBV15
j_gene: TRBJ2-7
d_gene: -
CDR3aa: ATSLPIAGSISYEQY

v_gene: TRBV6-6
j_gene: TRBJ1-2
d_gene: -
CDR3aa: ASSPDGNYGYT

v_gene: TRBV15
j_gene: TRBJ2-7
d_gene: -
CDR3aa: ATSRGAGVYEQY

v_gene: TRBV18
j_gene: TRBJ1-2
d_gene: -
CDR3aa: ASSPDLVYGYT

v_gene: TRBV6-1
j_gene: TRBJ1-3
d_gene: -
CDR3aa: ASTVTESSGNTIY

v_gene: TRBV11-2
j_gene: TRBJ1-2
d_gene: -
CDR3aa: ASSLLRGGYT